This is a list of T cell receptor beta chains from one sample in a study of technical replicates of blood from several donors. Clones were read by immunoSEQ multiplex PCR, and TCRdb kept only the in-frame ones, dropping some. The top ten hold roughly 0.26% of the sample, which has 75,000 or so clones, roughly 94% seen once. Sequenced material: T cells isolated from PBMCs. The receptor set was obtained from a human donor in good health. CDR3s include the opening cysteine and the closing phenylalanine or tryptophan. D genes are given only for firm matches. Where a row states a size, it is once, few, many or the class of an expanded clone; other rows omit it.

J: TRBJ1-2
D: .
size: .
V: TRBV5-1
CDR3: CASSAGQINYGYTF
DNA: TGCGCCAGCAGCGCCGGACAGATTAACTATGGCTACACCTTC

J: TRBJ1-1
D: .
size: .
V: TRBV5-1
CDR3: CASSFDFGNTEAFF
DNA: TGCGCCAGCAGCTTTGACTTTGGCAACACTGAAGCTTTCTTT

J: TRBJ1-6
D: TRBD1
size: .
V: TRBV19
CDR3: CASSLWDSISPLHF
DNA: TGTGCCAGCTCCCTTTGGGACAGCATTTCACCCCTCCACTTT

J: TRBJ2-1
D: .
size: .
V: TRBV10-3
CDR3: CAISEGAGSYNEQFF
DNA: TGTGCCATCAGTGAGGGGGCAGGCTCCTACAATGAGCAGTTCTTC

J: TRBJ2-2
D: .
size: .
V: TRBV4-1
CDR3: CASSQRPKLSGTGGVTGELFF
DNA: TGCGCCAGCAGCCAACGCCCAAAACTGTCAGGAACAGGCGGCGTGACCGGGGAGCTGTTTTTT

J: TRBJ2-7
D: .
size: .
V: TRBV4-1
CDR3: CASSHEGRRSHEQYF
DNA: TGCGCCAGCAGCCATGAGGGTAGGAGGAGCCACGAGCAGTACTTC

J: TRBJ2-7
D: .
size: .
V: TRBV4-2
CDR3: CASSQVADSYEQYF
DNA: TGTGCCAGCAGCCAAGTGGCGGACTCCTACGAGCAGTACTTC

J: TRBJ2-7
D: .
size: .
V: TRBV28
CDR3: CASSFHYEQYF
DNA: TGTGCCAGCAGTTTTCACTATGAGCAGTACTTC

J: TRBJ2-7
D: .
size: .
V: TRBV13
CDR3: CASSLGLVGQGGSYEQYF
DNA: TGTGCCAGCAGCTTAGGCCTCGTAGGCCAGGGGGGATCCTACGAGCAGTACTTC

J: TRBJ1-1
D: .
size: .
V: TRBV11-2
CDR3: CASSPIDRNTEAFF
DNA: TGTGCCAGCAGCCCAATCGACAGGAACACTGAAGCTTTCTTT

J: TRBJ1-1
D: .
size: .
V: TRBV5-5
CDR3: CASSFLIDRAEAFF
DNA: TGTGCCAGCAGCTTCCTTATTGACAGAGCTGAAGCTTTCTTT

J: TRBJ2-7
D: .
size: .
V: TRBV11-2
CDR3: CASSGRQLFF
DNA: TGTGCCAGCAGCGGCCGACAGCTTTTCTTC

J: TRBJ1-2
D: .
size: .
V: TRBV19
CDR3: CASSIAFGTRGYTF
DNA: TGTGCCAGTAGTATAGCGTTCGGTACCCGGGGCTACACCTTC

J: TRBJ1-2
D: .
size: .
V: TRBV5-1
CDR3: CASSPGAGAKTYGYTF
DNA: TGCGCCAGCAGCCCTGGGGCTGGGGCGAAGACCTATGGCTACACCTTC

J: TRBJ2-3
D: TRBD2
size: .
V: TRBV6-4
CDR3: CASSDTSGVTDTQYF
DNA: TGTGCCAGCAGTGATACTAGCGGGGTCACAGATACGCAGTATTTT

J: TRBJ1-2
D: .
size: .
V: TRBV5-6
CDR3: CASSHDDWHRYTF
DNA: TGTGCCAGCAGCCACGACGACTGGCACCGCTACACCTTC

J: TRBJ1-1
D: .
size: .
V: TRBV18
CDR3: CASSPRQGGNTEAFF
DNA: TGTGCCAGCTCACCTAGGCAGGGAGGGAACACTGAAGCTTTCTTT

J: TRBJ2-3
D: TRBD2
size: .
V: TRBV6-6
CDR3: CASRQREVTDTQYF
DNA: TGTGCCAGCAGACAGCGGGAGGTCACAGATACGCAGTATTTT

J: TRBJ2-7
D: .
size: .
V: TRBV19
CDR3: CASSIEGGRTYEQYF
DNA: TGTGCCAGTAGTATAGAGGGGGGTAGAACCTACGAGCAGTACTTC

J: TRBJ2-7
D: .
size: .
V: TRBV11-2
CDR3: CASSLGGQGFSYEQYF
DNA: TGTGCCAGCAGCTTAGGGGGTCAGGGTTTCTCCTACGAGCAGTACTTC

J: TRBJ1-1
D: TRBD1
size: .
V: TRBV5-1
CDR3: CASSEQGADGAFF
DNA: TGCGCCAGCAGCGAACAGGGGGCAGATGGAGCTTTCTTT

J: TRBJ1-2
D: TRBD1
size: .
V: TRBV7-8
CDR3: CASSTQSGTGDGYTF
DNA: TGTGCCAGCAGTACCCAGTCCGGGACAGGTGATGGCTACACCTTC

J: TRBJ2-1
D: TRBD2
size: .
V: TRBV7-9
CDR3: CASSFSGRAVNEQFF
DNA: TGTGCCAGCAGTTTTAGCGGGAGGGCCGTCAATGAGCAGTTCTTC

J: TRBJ2-7
D: .
size: .
V: TRBV7-6
CDR3: CASMPRAGSYEQYF
DNA: TGTGCCAGCATGCCGAGGGCCGGGTCATACGAGCAGTACTTC

J: TRBJ2-1
D: .
size: .
V: TRBV7-9
CDR3: CASSLASSTPHNEQFF
DNA: TGTGCCAGCAGCTTAGCTTCTAGCACGCCACACAATGAGCAGTTCTTC

J: TRBJ1-2
D: .
size: .
V: TRBV5-4
CDR3: CASSLGGVDGYTF
DNA: TGTGCCAGCAGCTTGGGGGGGGTCGATGGCTACACCTTC

J: TRBJ2-1
D: .
size: .
V: TRBV11-2
CDR3: CASSFPTGGDRVEQFF
DNA: TGTGCCAGCAGCTTCCCCACAGGGGGGGATCGGGTCGAGCAGTTCTTC

J: TRBJ2-5
D: .
size: .
V: TRBV15
CDR3: CATSRGGPVGQETQYF
DNA: TGTGCCACCAGCAGAGGAGGTCCCGTTGGCCAAGAGACCCAGTACTTC

J: TRBJ2-7
D: TRBD1
size: .
V: TRBV5-6
CDR3: CASSTLSGQANYEQYF
DNA: TGTGCCAGCAGCACACTTTCGGGACAGGCGAACTACGAGCAGTACTTC

J: TRBJ1-1
D: .
size: .
V: TRBV5-1
CDR3: CASSLAVLSTEAFF
DNA: TGCGCCAGCAGCTTGGCGGTGCTTAGCACTGAAGCTTTCTTT

J: TRBJ2-1
D: TRBD2
size: .
V: TRBV5-6
CDR3: CASSLTSVEQFF
DNA: TGTGCCAGCAGCTTGACTAGCGTTGAGCAGTTCTTC

J: TRBJ1-1
D: .
size: few
V: TRBV30
CDR3: CAWSAQDGGTEAFF
DNA: TGTGCCTGGAGTGCCCAGGACGGGGGGACTGAAGCTTTCTTT

J: TRBJ1-4
D: .
size: .
V: TRBV7-2
CDR3: CASSFGTNEKLFF
DNA: TGTGCCAGCAGCTTCGGGACAAATGAAAAACTGTTTTTT

J: TRBJ2-1
D: .
size: .
V: TRBV29-1
CDR3: CSVGGGAVRNEQFF
DNA: TGCAGCGTTGGTGGGGGGGCAGTTCGCAATGAGCAGTTCTTC

J: TRBJ2-2
D: TRBD2
size: .
V: TRBV19
CDR3: CASGTGTSPGELFF
DNA: TGTGCCAGCGGAACCGGGACTAGCCCCGGGGAGCTGTTTTTT

J: TRBJ2-2
D: .
size: .
V: TRBV7-8
CDR3: CASSPMITGANTGELFF
DNA: TGTGCCAGCAGCCCCATGATTACCGGGGCGAACACCGGGGAGCTGTTTTTT

J: TRBJ2-7
D: TRBD1
size: .
V: TRBV4-2
CDR3: CASSQVQGTTTYEQYF
DNA: TGTGCCAGCAGCCAAGTACAGGGGACCACGACGTACGAGCAGTACTTC

J: TRBJ2-1
D: .
size: .
V: TRBV18
CDR3: CASSLPGVYDNEQFF
DNA: TGTGCCAGCTCGCTTCCAGGGGTCTACGACAATGAGCAGTTCTTC

J: TRBJ1-3
D: TRBD1
size: .
V: TRBV7-9
CDR3: CASSRTTGVYTIYF
DNA: TGTGCCAGCAGCCGCACAACAGGGGTATACACCATATATTTT

J: TRBJ2-2
D: .
size: .
V: TRBV11-2
CDR3: CASSLDGLAMNTGELFF
DNA: TGTGCCAGCAGCTTAGATGGTCTAGCGATGAACACCGGGGAGCTGTTTTTT

J: TRBJ2-5
D: TRBD2
size: .
V: TRBV30
CDR3: CAWTTSGGPETQYF
DNA: TGTGCCTGGACGACTAGCGGGGGACCAGAGACCCAGTACTTC

J: TRBJ2-3
D: TRBD1
size: .
V: TRBV2
CDR3: CASSPGTGISDTQYF
DNA: TGTGCCAGCAGTCCCGGGACAGGGATTTCAGATACGCAGTATTTT

J: TRBJ2-1
D: .
size: .
V: TRBV6-1
CDR3: CASSSGYEQFF
DNA: TGTGCCAGCAGTTCGGGGTATGAGCAGTTCTTC

J: TRBJ1-1
D: TRBD1
size: .
V: TRBV7-9
CDR3: CASSLTGDPHEAFF
DNA: TGTGCCAGCAGCTTGACAGGGGATCCACATGAAGCTTTCTTT

J: TRBJ2-2
D: .
size: .
V: TRBV6-5
CDR3: CASREQGRSGELFF
DNA: TGTGCCAGCAGGGAACAGGGACGGTCCGGGGAGCTGTTTTTT

J: TRBJ2-3
D: TRBD2
size: .
V: TRBV13
CDR3: CASSTQDRWTSGGSTDTQYF
DNA: TGTGCCAGCAGTACTCAAGACCGATGGACTAGCGGGGGGAGCACAGATACGCAGTATTTT

J: TRBJ1-4
D: TRBD1
size: .
V: TRBV28
CDR3: CAISYYGQDNEKLFF
DNA: TGTGCCATCTCTTATTACGGACAGGACAATGAAAAACTGTTTTTT

J: TRBJ2-1
D: .
size: .
V: TRBV4-1
CDR3: CASSLRGLSGNKFNEQFF
DNA: TGCGCCAGCAGCCTGAGAGGTCTGTCGGGTAACAAGTTCAATGAGCAGTTCTTC

J: TRBJ2-7
D: TRBD1
size: few
V: TRBV5-6
CDR3: CASSARQGISEQYF
DNA: TGTGCCAGCAGCGCCCGACAGGGAATCTCCGAGCAGTACTTC

J: TRBJ1-3
D: .
size: .
V: TRBV6-1
CDR3: CASDSGTRGNTIYF
DNA: TGTGCCAGCGACTCCGGGACTCGCGGAAACACCATATATTTT

J: TRBJ2-3
D: .
size: few
V: TRBV14
CDR3: CASSPFAGVAQYF
DNA: TGTGCCAGCAGCCCATTTGCGGGTGTGGCGCAGTATTTT

J: TRBJ2-7
D: TRBD1
size: .
V: TRBV28
CDR3: CASTGQDPYEQYF
DNA: TGTGCCAGCACGGGACAGGACCCCTACGAGCAGTACTTC

J: TRBJ1-1
D: .
size: few
V: TRBV6-1
CDR3: CASTRQENTEAFF
DNA: TGTGCCAGCACCCGACAGGAGAACACTGAAGCTTTCTTT

J: TRBJ2-1
D: .
size: .
V: TRBV4-1
CDR3: CASSQVAGSYNEQFF
DNA: TGCGCCAGCAGCCAGGTGGCGGGATCCTACAATGAGCAGTTCTTC